This T cell receptor (beta chain) originates from a study of T cell changes during pregnancy in multiple sclerosis. Some clones are missing from TCRdb's copy, which holds only in-frame ones; the method was immunoSEQ multiplex PCR. The data show approximately 42,000 clones, around 84% seen once. The germline gives CDR1 MNHNY, CDR2 SVGAGI (reference sequence). V lost 5 bases, J lost 4 bases, and 4 bases stayed unmatched. This CDR3 region has 13 residues. This chain connects TRBV6-6 to TRBJ1-2, with 7 bases matching TRBD1. The sequence was collected from a female donor with multiple sclerosis, enrolled in a pregnancy study. Sequenced material: CD4+ T cells from peripheral blood mononuclear cells, taken before pregnancy. CDR3 sequence: CASSLRDSYGYTF. Here the CDR3 DNA reads TGTGCCAGCAGTCTCCGGGACAGCTATGGCTACACCTTC.